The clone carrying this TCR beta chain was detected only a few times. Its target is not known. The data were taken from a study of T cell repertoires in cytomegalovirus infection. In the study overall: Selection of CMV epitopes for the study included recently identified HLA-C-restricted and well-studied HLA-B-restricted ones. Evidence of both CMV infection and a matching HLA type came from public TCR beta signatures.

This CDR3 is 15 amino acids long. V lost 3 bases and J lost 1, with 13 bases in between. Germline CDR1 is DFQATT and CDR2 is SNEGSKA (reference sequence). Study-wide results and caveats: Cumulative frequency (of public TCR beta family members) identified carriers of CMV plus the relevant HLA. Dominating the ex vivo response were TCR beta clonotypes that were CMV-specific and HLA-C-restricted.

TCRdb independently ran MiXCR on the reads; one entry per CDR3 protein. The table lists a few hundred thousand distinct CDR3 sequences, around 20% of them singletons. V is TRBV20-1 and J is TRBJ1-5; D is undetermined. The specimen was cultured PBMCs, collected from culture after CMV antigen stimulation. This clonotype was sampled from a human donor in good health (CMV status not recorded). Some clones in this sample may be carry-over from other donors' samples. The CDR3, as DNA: TGCAGTGCTAGTGTGGTGGGAACCAGCAATCAGCCCCAGCATTTT. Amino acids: CSASVVGTSNQPQHF.